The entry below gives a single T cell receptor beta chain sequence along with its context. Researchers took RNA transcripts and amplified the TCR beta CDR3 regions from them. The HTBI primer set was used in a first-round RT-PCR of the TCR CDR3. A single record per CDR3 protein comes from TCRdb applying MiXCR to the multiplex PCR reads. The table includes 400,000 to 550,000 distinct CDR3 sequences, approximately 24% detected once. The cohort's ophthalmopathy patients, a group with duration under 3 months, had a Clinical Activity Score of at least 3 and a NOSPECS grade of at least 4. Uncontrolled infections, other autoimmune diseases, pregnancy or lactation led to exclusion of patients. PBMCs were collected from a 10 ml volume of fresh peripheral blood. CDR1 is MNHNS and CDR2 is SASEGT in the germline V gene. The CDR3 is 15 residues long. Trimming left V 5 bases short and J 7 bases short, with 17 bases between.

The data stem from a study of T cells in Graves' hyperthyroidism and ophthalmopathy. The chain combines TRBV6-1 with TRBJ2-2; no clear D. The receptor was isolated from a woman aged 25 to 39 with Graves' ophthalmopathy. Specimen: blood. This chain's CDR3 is CASSPRMGFSGELFF. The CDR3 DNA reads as TGTGCCAGCAGTCCCCGGATGGGGTTTAGCGGGGAGCTGTTTTTT.